These 30 T cell receptor beta chains were sequenced from one sample in a study of T-cell reconstitution after alpha-beta-depleted transplantation in children. Unique molecular identifiers were incorporated when the TCRbeta library was constructed. Each CDR3 protein gets one entry after TCRdb re-called the PCR reads with MiXCR. The sample lists around 94,000 distinct CDR3 sequences; approximately 6% were seen once. Sequenced here: PBMCs, mostly from graft donor cells, sampled 60 days after TCRalphabeta/CD19-depleted stem cell transplant. The receptors come from a female patient aged 2-9 years who had a stem cell transplant for Fanconi anemia, so the T cells may come from the graft donor.

This clonotype was seen many times. This sequence joins TRBV7-6 and TRBJ2-1, with a tentative D call TRBD1 (5 bases). Trimming took off 1 base at V and 3 bases at J, with 22 bases between the two ends. This CDR3 region has 19 residues. Germline values: CDR1 SGHVS, CDR2 FNYEAQ. CDR3: CASSLEPRAGAPDYNEQFF. Written as DNA, the CDR3 is TGTGCCAGCAGCTTAGAACCCAGGGCAGGTGCACCGGACTACAATGAGCAGTTCTTC.

CDR3 in DNA: TGTGGGGCCAGTGACCCACTAGCGGGGAGTGGTAATGAGCAGTTCTTC. Its translation: CGASDPLAGSGNEQFF. The chain links TRBV24-1 to TRBJ2-1, with TRBD2 identical over 10 bases. The germline V gene has CDR1 KGHDR and CDR2 SFDVKD. The CDR3 loop spans 16 amino acids.

The table lists this clonotype with a few counts. V usage is TRBV7-9 and J usage is TRBJ2-7; TRBD2 is a possible D gene (5 bases). Looked up from germline, CDR1 is SEHNR and CDR2 is FQNEAQ (reference sequence). CDR3 length equals 14 residues. V gave up 8 bases and J gave up 3 bases, with 17 bases separating them. In DNA form, the CDR3 reads TGTGCCAGCTCCACGGTACGGGAAGACTACGAGCAGTACTTC. Translated: CASSTVREDYEQYF.

This clonotype was recorded at least ten times. The chain carries TRBV7-9 and TRBJ2-3, with D maybe TRBD1 (6 bases). CDR3 length: 14 amino acids. Trimming pared 3 bases from V and 2 bases from J, leaving 9 bases between. The germline V gene encodes CDR1 SEHNR and CDR2 FQNEAQ (reference sequence). This CDR3 is CASSFTGNTDTQYF. Here the CDR3 DNA reads TGTGCCAGCAGCTTTACAGGGAACACAGATACGCAGTATTTT.

This clonotype came up many times. The V call is TRBV12-3 or TRBV12-4, the J call TRBJ1-3, with TRBD1 matching over 9 bases. V shed 6 bases, J shed 1 base, and the junction held 7 bases outside the gene matches. The CDR3 has 16 amino acids. The CDR3 coding sequence is TGTGCCAGCAGACCGACAGGGGGAACTTCTGGAAACACCATATATTTT. Its protein is CASRPTGGTSGNTIYF.

This clonotype was counted only a few times. V and J are TRBV5-1 and TRBJ2-3; 9 bases agree with TRBD1. CDR3 length equals 14 residues. CDR1 and CDR2 (germline): SGHRS, YFSETQ. Trimming at V came to 4 bases and at J to 4 bases, leaving 4 bases not matched to a gene. The CDR3 DNA reads TGCGCCAGCAGCCCGGGACAGGGCCCAGATACGCAGTATTTT. Encoded protein: CASSPGQGPDTQYF.

This clonotype has at least ten counts. The J gene is TRBJ2-7, the V gene TRBV5-1; 9 bases map to TRBD1. V dropped 2 bases and J dropped 2; count of bases not matched to a gene: 2. Germline loops: CDR1 SGHRS, CDR2 YFSETQ. CDR3 size: 14 residues. CDR3 nucleotide sequence: TGCGCCAGCAGCTTTACAGGGGGCACCTACGAGCAGTACTTC. It encodes CASSFTGGTYEQYF. Full variable domain (missing parts from reference TRBV5-1 and TRBJ2-7): KAGVTQTPRYLIKTRGQQVTLSCSPISGHRSVSWYQQTPGQGLQFLFEYFSETQRNKGNFPGRFSGRQFSNSRSEMNVSTLELGDSALYLCASSFTGGTYEQYFGPGTRLTVT.

This clonotype appeared many times. J is TRBJ2-1 and V is TRBV20-1; 13 bases line up with TRBD2. The germline V gene encodes CDR1 DFQATT and CDR2 SNEGSKA (reference sequence). This CDR3 comprises 14 residues. With 3 bases clipped from V and 8 bases from J, the junction kept 4 bases outside the gene matches. The CDR3 sequence is CSASRTSGSYEQFF. CDR3 coding DNA: TGCAGTGCTAGCCGGACTAGCGGGAGTTATGAGCAGTTCTTC.

The sample holds a few counts of this clonotype. The chain carries TRBV29-1 and TRBJ2-3; D unresolved. CDR1 is SQVTM, CDR2 ANQGSEA, per germline. The CDR3 spans 14 residues. V was pared by 0 bases and J by 2 bases, with 9 bases between. This CDR3 reads CSVEDWASTDTQYF. The CDR3 nucleotides are TGCAGCGTTGAAGATTGGGCCTCCACAGATACGCAGTATTTT.

This clonotype appeared a few times. V is TRBV5-1 and J is TRBJ1-1; TRBD1 is a possible D gene (5 bases). Germline CDR1 is SGHRS and CDR2 is YFSETQ. Trimming took off 3 bases at V and 4 bases at J, with 7 bases between the two ends. The CDR3 covers 12 residues. The DNA of the CDR3 is TGCGCCAGCAGCTCGACAGCCACTGAAGCTTTCTTT. It encodes CASSSTATEAFF.

This clonotype has ten or more counts. V gene TRBV5-1 combines with J gene TRBJ2-1; a possible D gene is TRBD1 (6 bases). The V end lost 4 bases, the J end lost 3 bases, and 17 bases lay between the germline ends. There are 16 residues in the CDR3. Germline CDR1 is SGHRS and CDR2 is YFSETQ. For the CDR3, the DNA is TGCGCCAGCAGCGTATCCCCGGGACACCTCTACAATGAGCAGTTCTTC. This translates into CASSVSPGHLYNEQFF.

This clonotype was recorded many times. CDR3 in DNA: TGCGCCAGCAGTTCTAACCGGGACAGAGTATACAATGAGCAGTTCTTC. This translates into CASSSNRDRVYNEQFF. The V and J genes are TRBV5-1 and TRBJ2-1; TRBD1 matches at 7 bases. Trimming took 5 bases from V and 4 from J; bases not matched to a gene: 12. The germline gives CDR1 SGHRS, CDR2 YFSETQ. The CDR3 has 16 residues.

This clonotype appeared a few times. Sequence at one end of the junction differs from germline and may be a read error. This CDR3 reads CACSPGVDTLQETQYF. As DNA, the CDR3 is TGTGCCTGCAGCCCCGGAGTTGACACGTTACAAGAGACCCAGTACTTC. The chain carries TRBV7-3 and TRBJ2-5, with unresolved D. This CDR3 contains 16 residues. The germline CDR1 and CDR2 sequences are SGHTA and FQGTGA.

This clonotype was counted many times. The V gene is TRBV20-1, the J gene TRBJ2-3, with 14 bases aligning to TRBD2. The CDR3 sequence is 14 residues long. CDR1 and CDR2 from the germline V gene are DFQATT and SNEGSKA (reference sequence). V shed 6 bases and J 4 bases; nucleotides not matched to a gene: 3. CDR3 in amino acids: CSALTSGGADTQYF. In nucleotides, the CDR3 is TGCAGTGCCCTGACTAGCGGGGGGGCAGATACGCAGTATTTT.

This clonotype came up many times. V is TRBV5-6 and J is TRBJ2-5; TRBD1 matches at 7 bases. This CDR3 spans 18 amino acids. Germline assignment: CDR1 SGHDT and CDR2 YYEEEE. The V gene end was trimmed by 0 bases and the J gene end by 2 bases; junction bases not matched to a gene: 13. The chain's CDR3 is CASSLVLTTGTAQETQYF. CDR3 sequence (DNA): TGTGCCAGCAGCTTGGTGCTAACCACCGGGACAGCACAAGAGACCCAGTACTTC.

This clonotype was observed many times. This chain uses TRBV7-2 with TRBJ2-1; D uncertain. Germline assignment: CDR1 SGHTA and CDR2 FQGNSA. The CDR3 extends over 12 amino acids. Trimming removed 8 bases from V and 7 bases from J, with 12 bases in between. Here the CDR3 DNA reads TGTGCCAGCGGATCCTACCAAAATGAGCAGTTCTTC. Amino acids: CASGSYQNEQFF.

There are many counts of this clonotype. The chain is built from TRBV7-8 and TRBJ2-1; the D is unclear. CDR1 is SGHVS, CDR2 FQNEAQ, per germline. This CDR3 is built from 14 residues. V lost 1 base to trimming and J lost 0 bases, with 4 bases between them. CDR3 sequence reads: CASSLVYSYNEQFF. CDR3 sequence (DNA): TGTGCCAGCAGCTTAGTTTACTCCTACAATGAGCAGTTCTTC.

This clonotype is categorized as medium-sized (0.01 to 0.1%). The chain has TRBV28 and TRBJ2-7; a possible D gene is TRBD2 (6 bases). The CDR3 is 15 residues long. Germline V gives CDR1 MDHEN, CDR2 SYDVKM. The V gene lost 3 bases and the J gene lost 0 bases, with 12 bases spanning the gap. For the CDR3, the DNA is TGTGCCAGCAGTTTTAGTCGGGACTTCTCCTACGAGCAGTACTTC. It yields the protein CASSFSRDFSYEQYF.

V is TRBV7-9 and J is TRBJ2-4, with D hard to call. The germline V gene has CDR1 SEHNR and CDR2 FQNEAQ (reference sequence). CDR3 length equals 14 residues. The V end was cut by 2 bases, the J end by 4 bases, with 9 bases between. The CDR3 here is CASSLSPGKNIQYF. The CDR3 nucleotides are TGTGCCAGCAGCTTATCTCCCGGGAAAAACATTCAGTACTTC.

This clonotype appeared many times. The V call is TRBV20-1, the J call TRBJ2-1, with D unclear. This CDR3 is 11 amino acids long. V shed 6 bases and J shed 8 bases, with 11 bases lying between them. Germline CDR1 DFQATT, CDR2 SNEGSKA (reference sequence). The CDR3 loop reads CSATGPYEQFF. For the CDR3, the DNA is TGCAGTGCCACTGGACCGTATGAGCAGTTCTTC.

In this sample, this clonotype turned up many times. This chain uses TRBV27 with TRBJ2-5, with 9 bases matching TRBD2. CDR1 MNHEY and CDR2 SMNVEV come from the germline V gene (reference sequence). This CDR3 region has 15 residues. V shed 2 bases, J shed 7 bases, and the junction held 8 bases outside the gene matches. The CDR3 region is CASSLAAGGQGTQYF. CDR3 in DNA: TGTGCCAGCAGTTTAGCGGCGGGGGGGCAGGGGACCCAGTACTTC.

V is TRBV20-1 and J is TRBJ2-3, with 13 bases fitting TRBD2. Trimming at V came to 6 bases and at J to 6 bases, leaving 9 bases not matched to a gene. From germline, CDR1 is DFQATT and CDR2 SNEGSKA (reference sequence). The CDR3 has 15 amino acids. Here the CDR3 DNA reads TGCAGTGCGATAGCGGGGACTAGCGGGACGGATACGCAGTATTTT. Translation: CSAIAGTSGTDTQYF.

The rearrangement uses TRBV7-2 and TRBJ2-3, with D perhaps TRBD1 or TRBD2 (5 bases each). Germline CDR1 reads SGHTA; CDR2 reads FQGNSA. The CDR3 is 16 residues long. Trimming took off 0 bases at V and 2 bases at J, with 12 bases between the two ends. Here the CDR3 reads CASSLAGRVPTDTQYF. In DNA form, the CDR3 reads TGTGCCAGCAGCTTAGCGGGGCGGGTTCCCACAGATACGCAGTATTTT.

This clonotype was observed a few times. The J gene is TRBJ2-1, the V gene TRBV5-1, with no clear D. This CDR3 region has 16 residues. V lost 4 bases and J lost 5, with 19 bases in between. Germline values: CDR1 SGHRS, CDR2 YFSETQ. CDR3 DNA sequence: TGCGCCAGCAGCCCCCAAGGGCCTGGGATCAACAATGAGCAGTTCTTC. Translating it yields CASSPQGPGINNEQFF.

This clonotype was seen only a few times. The chain uses TRBV28 and TRBJ2-1; maybe TRBD2 (7 bases). Trimming left V 7 bases short and J 0 bases short, with 22 bases between. The V gene's germline CDR1 is MDHEN and CDR2 SYDVKM. This CDR3 contains 18 residues. CDR3 protein: CASTLVSPGGPSYNEQFF. In DNA, the CDR3 is TGTGCCAGCACCTTGGTAAGCCCGGGGGGCCCCTCCTACAATGAGCAGTTCTTC.

This clonotype was seen at least ten times. The chain is built from TRBV18 and TRBJ2-7, with 11 bases identical to TRBD1. The V gene end was trimmed by 4 bases and the J gene end by 4 bases; junction bases not matched to a gene: 6. This CDR3 has 15 amino acids. Germline V gives CDR1 KGHSH, CDR2 LQKENI. CDR3: CASSRTGTGGYEQYF. CDR3 sequence (DNA): TGTGCCAGCTCACGAACCGGGACAGGGGGTTACGAGCAGTACTTC.

Sample share makes this clonotype large. This chain links TRBV12-3 or TRBV12-4 with TRBJ2-1; D not resolved. V lost 0 bases, J lost 6 bases, and 9 bases lay in between. The CDR3 loop spans 14 amino acids. This CDR3 reads CASSLALSANEQFF. CDR3 DNA sequence: TGTGCCAGCAGTTTAGCGCTAAGCGCCAATGAGCAGTTCTTC.

V gene TRBV2 combines with J gene TRBJ2-1, with D possibly matching TRBD2 (5 bases). The germline CDR1 and CDR2 sequences are SNHLY and FYNNEI. V was pared by 9 bases and J by 1 base, with 16 bases between. There are 15 residues in the CDR3. The CDR3 spells CASRDALFSYNEQFF. Written as DNA, the CDR3 is TGTGCCAGTCGGGATGCCCTATTTTCCTACAATGAGCAGTTCTTC. Variable domain in full (rest from reference TRBV2 and TRBJ2-1): EPEVTQTPSHQVTQMGQEVILRCVPISNHLYFYWYRQILGQKVEFLVSFYNNEISEKSEIFDDQFSVERPDGSNFTLKIRSTKLEDSAMYFCASRDALFSYNEQFFGPGTRLTVL.

This chain joins TRBV20-1 and TRBJ1-1, with unresolved D. The V gene's germline CDR1 is DFQATT and CDR2 SNEGSKA (reference sequence). CDR3 length: 13 amino acids. The germline V and J ends were trimmed by 4 bases and 3 bases, with 12 bases remaining between them. Here the CDR3 reads CSAKDSVDTEAFF. The CDR3 nucleotides are TGCAGTGCTAAGGATTCAGTGGACACTGAAGCTTTCTTT.

This clonotype was seen at least ten times. V is TRBV12-3 or TRBV12-4 and J is TRBJ2-5, with 7 bases identical to TRBD1. CDR3 size: 17 residues. The J segment lost 5 bases and the V segment lost 1 base, leaving 13 bases of the junction unmatched. The CDR3 here is CASSLVVGGQVMETQYF. CDR3 nucleotide sequence: TGTGCCAGCAGTTTAGTAGTAGGAGGACAGGTAATGGAGACCCAGTACTTC.